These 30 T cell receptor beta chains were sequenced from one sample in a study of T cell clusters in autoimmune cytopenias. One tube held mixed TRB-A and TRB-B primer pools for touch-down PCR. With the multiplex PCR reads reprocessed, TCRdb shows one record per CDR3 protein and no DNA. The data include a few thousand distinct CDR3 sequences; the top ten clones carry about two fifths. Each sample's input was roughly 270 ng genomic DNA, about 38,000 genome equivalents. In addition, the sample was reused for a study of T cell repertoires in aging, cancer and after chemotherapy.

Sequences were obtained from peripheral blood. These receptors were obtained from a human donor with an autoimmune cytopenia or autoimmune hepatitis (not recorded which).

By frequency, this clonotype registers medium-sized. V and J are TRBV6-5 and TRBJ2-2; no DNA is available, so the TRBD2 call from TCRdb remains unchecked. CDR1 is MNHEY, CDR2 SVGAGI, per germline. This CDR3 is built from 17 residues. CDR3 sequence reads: CASSSLTSGRETGELFF.

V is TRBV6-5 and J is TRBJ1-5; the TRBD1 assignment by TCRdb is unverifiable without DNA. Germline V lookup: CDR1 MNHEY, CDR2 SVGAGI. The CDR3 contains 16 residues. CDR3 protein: CASSPGTGGFNQPQHF.

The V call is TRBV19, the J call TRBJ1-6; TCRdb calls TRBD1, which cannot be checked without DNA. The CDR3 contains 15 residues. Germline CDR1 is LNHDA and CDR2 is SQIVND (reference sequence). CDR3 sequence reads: CASSPRQGDNSPLHF.

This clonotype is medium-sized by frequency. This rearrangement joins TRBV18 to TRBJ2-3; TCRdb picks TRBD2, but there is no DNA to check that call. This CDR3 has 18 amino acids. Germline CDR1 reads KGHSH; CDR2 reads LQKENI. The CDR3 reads CASSPRTSGGRSTDTQYF.

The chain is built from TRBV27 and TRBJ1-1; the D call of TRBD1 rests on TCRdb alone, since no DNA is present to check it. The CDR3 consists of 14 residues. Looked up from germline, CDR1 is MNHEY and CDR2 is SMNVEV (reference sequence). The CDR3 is CASSVRTQNTEAFF.

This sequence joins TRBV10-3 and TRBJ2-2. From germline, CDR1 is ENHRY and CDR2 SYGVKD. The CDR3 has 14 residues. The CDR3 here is CAIKRVGDTGELFF.

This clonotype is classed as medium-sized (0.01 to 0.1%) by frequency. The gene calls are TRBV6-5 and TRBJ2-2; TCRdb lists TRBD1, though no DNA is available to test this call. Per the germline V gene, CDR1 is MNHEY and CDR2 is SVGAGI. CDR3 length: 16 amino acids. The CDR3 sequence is CASSYGGSGNTGELFF.

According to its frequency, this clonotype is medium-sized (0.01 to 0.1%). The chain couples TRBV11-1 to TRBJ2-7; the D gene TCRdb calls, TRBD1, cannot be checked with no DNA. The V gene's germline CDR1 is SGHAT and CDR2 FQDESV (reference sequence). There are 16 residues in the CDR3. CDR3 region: CASSLGQGLISYEQYF. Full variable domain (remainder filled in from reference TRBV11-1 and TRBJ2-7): EAEVAQSPRYKITEKSQAVAFWCDPISGHATLYWYRQILGQGPELLVQFQDESVVDDSQLPKDRFSAERLKGVDSTLKIQPAELGDSAMYLCASSLGQGLISYEQYFGPGTRLTVT.

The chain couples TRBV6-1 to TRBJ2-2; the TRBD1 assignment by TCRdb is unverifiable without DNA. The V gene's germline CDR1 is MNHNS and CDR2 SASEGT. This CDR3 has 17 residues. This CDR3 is CASNRDRGQWGTGELFF.

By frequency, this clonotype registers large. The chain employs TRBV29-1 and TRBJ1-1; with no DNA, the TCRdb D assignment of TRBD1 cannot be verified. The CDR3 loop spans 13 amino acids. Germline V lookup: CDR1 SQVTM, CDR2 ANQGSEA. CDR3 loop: CSVSGQPNTEAFF.

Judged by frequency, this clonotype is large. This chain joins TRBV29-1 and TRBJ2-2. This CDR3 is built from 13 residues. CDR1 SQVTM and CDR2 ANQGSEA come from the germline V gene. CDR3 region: CSVEGLNTGELFF.

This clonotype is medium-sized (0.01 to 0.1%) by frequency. The CDR3 spells CASSLKGTDTQYF. The genes are TRBV5-6 and TRBJ2-3. Germline CDR1 SGHDT, CDR2 YYEEEE. This CDR3 contains 13 residues. The full variable domain, rest sourced from reference TRBV5-6 and TRBJ2-3, is DAGVTQSPTHLIKTRGQQVTLRCSPKSGHDTVSWYQQALGQGPQFIFQYYEEEERQRGNFPDRFSGHQFPNYSSELNVNALLLGDSALYLCASSLKGTDTQYFGPGTRLTVL.

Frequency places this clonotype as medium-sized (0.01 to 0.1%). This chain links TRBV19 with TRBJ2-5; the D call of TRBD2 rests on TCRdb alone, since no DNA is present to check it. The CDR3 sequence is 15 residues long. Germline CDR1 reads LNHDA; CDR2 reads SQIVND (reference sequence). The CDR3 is CASSKKRERTETQYF.

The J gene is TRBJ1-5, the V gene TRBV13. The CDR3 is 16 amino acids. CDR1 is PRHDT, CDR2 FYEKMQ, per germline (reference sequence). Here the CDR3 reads CASSLGVGGLEQPQHF. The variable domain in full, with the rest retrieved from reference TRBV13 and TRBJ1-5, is AAGVIQSPRHLIKEKRETATLKCYPIPRHDTVYWYQQGPGQDPQFLISFYEKMQSDKGSIPDRFSAQQFSDYHSELNMSSLELGDSALYFCASSLGVGGLEQPQHFGDGTRLSIL.

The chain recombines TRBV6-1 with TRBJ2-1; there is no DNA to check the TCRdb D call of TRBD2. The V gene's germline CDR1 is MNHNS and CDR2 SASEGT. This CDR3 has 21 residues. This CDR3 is CASKPDLGTSGGPFNRNEQFF.

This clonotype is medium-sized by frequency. CDR3 loop: CASSTGYEPQHF. The chain recombines TRBV19 with TRBJ1-5. Germline CDR1 reads LNHDA; CDR2 reads SQIVND (reference sequence). The CDR3 extends over 12 amino acids.

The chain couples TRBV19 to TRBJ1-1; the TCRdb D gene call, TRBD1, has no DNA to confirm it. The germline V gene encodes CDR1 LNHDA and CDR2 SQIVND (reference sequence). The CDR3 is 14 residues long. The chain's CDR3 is CASSPTGQNTEAFF.

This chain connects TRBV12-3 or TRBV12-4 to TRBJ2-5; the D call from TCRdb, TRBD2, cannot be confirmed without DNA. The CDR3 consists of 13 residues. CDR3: CASSFGRVETQYF.

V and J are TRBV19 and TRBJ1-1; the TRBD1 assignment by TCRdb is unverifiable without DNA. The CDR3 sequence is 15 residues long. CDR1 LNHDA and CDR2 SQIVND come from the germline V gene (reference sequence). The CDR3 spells CASTWPGQENTEAFF.

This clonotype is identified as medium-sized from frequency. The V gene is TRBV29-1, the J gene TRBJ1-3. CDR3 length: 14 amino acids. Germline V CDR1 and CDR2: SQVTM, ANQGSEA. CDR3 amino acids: CSVLDEHSGNTIYF.

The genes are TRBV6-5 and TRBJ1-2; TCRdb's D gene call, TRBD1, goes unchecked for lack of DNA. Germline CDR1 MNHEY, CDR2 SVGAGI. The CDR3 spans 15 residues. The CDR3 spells CASTLREGAPYGYTF.

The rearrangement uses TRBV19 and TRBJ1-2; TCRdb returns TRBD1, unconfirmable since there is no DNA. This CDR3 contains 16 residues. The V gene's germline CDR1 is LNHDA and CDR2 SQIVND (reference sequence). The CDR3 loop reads CASSIDFHRANYGYTF.

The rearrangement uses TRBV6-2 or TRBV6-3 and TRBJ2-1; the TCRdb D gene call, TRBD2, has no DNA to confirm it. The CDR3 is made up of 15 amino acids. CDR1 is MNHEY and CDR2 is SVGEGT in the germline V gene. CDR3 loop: CASSQTSGGADEQFF.

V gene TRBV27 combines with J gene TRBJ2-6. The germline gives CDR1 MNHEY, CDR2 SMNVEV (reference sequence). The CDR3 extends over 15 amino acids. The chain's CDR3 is CASTLGYSGANVLTF. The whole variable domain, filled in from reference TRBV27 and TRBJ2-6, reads EAQVTQNPRYLITVTGKKLTVTCSQNMNHEYMSWYRQDPGLGLRQIYYSMNVEVTDKGDVPEGYKVSRKEKRNFPLILESPSPNQTSLYFCASTLGYSGANVLTFGAGSRLTVL.

The CDR3 is CATSRDSPMNTGELFF. This chain uses TRBV15 with TRBJ2-2; TCRdb gives TRBD2 as the D gene, but with no DNA this cannot be confirmed. CDR1 LNHNV and CDR2 YYDKDF come from the germline V gene (reference sequence). The CDR3 sequence is 16 residues long.

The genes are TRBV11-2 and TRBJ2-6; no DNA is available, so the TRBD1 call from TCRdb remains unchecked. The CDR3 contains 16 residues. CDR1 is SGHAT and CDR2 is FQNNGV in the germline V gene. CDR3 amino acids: CASSLEGGSGANVLTF.

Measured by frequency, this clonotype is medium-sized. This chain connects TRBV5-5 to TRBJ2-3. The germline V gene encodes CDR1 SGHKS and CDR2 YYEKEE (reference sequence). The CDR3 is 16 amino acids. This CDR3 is CASSLDRGTSTDTQYF.

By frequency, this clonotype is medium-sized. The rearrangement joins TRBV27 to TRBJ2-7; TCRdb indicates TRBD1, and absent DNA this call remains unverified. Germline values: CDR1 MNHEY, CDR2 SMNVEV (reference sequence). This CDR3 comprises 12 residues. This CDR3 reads CASSRGANEQYF.

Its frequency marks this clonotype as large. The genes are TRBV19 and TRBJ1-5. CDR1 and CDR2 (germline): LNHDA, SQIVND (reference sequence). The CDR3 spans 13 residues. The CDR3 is CASSIVKIQPQHF.

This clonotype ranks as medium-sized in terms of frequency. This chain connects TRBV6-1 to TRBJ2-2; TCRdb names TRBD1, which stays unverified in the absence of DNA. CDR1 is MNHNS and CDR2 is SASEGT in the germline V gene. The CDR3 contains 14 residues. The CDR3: CASSLLSLAGELFF.